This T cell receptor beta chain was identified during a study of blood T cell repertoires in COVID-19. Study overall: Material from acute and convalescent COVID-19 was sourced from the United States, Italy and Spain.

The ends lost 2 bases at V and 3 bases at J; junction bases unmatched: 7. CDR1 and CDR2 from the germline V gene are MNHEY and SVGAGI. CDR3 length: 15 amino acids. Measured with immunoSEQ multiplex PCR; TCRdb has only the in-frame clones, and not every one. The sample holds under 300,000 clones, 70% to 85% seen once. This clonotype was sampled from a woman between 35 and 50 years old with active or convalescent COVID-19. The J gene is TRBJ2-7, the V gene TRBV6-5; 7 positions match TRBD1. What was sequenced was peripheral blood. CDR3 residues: CASSYPRQGIYEQYF. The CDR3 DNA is TGTGCCAGCAGTTACCCTCGACAGGGAATCTACGAGCAGTACTTC.